The clone carrying this T cell receptor beta chain has just one count. Authors' data handling: How many nucleated cells were present was estimated from reference gene primer amplification. Produced via immunoSEQ multiplex PCR; TCRdb's table is partial and in-frame only. V and J calls and clone size follow that table, whereas D and trimming were derived from the DNA. The sample carries about 140,000 clones, 80% to 85% recorded once. This entry is derived from a study of blood T cell repertoires in COVID-19. Overall study: Samples taken during acute and convalescent COVID-19 were collected in the United States, Italy and Spain. The cDNA or gDNA used as material had been derived from T cells, B-cell-depleted T cells, or PBMCs.

From germline, CDR1 is MDHEN and CDR2 SYDVKM. The CDR3 sequence is 12 residues long. V lost 1 base, J lost 16 bases, and 6 bases stayed unmatched. The V and J genes are TRBV28 and TRBJ1-4; TRBD1 matches at 7 bases. Sequencing was carried out using peripheral blood. This TCR was sampled from a woman older than 75 with acute or convalescent COVID-19. The CDR3 region has the DNA TGTGCCAGCAGTTTATTGACAGGGACGCCGTTTTTT. Translating gives CASSLLTGTPFF. The entire variable domain, with the rest obtained from reference TRBV28 and TRBJ1-4, is as follows: DVKVTQSSRYLVKRTGEKVFLECVQDMDHENMFWYRQDPGLGLRLIYFSYDVKMKEKGDIPEGYSVSREKKERFSLILESASTNQTSMYLCASSLLTGTPFFGSGTQLSVL.